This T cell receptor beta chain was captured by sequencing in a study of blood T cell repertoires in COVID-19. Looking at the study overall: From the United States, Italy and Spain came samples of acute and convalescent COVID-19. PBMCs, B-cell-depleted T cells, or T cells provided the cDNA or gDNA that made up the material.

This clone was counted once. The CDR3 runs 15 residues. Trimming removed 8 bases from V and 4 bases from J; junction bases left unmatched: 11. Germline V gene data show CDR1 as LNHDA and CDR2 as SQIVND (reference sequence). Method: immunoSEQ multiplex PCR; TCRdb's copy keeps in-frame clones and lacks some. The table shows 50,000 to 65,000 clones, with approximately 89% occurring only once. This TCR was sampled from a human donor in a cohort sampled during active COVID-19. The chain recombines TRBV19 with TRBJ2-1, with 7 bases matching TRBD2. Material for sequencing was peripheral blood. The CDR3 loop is CASAPGTTRYNEQFF. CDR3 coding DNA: TGTGCCAGTGCCCCCGGGACTACTCGGTACAATGAGCAGTTCTTC. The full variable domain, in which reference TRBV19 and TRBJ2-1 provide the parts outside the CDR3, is DGGITQSPKYLFRKEGQNVTLSCEQNLNHDAMYWYRQDPGQGLRLIYYSQIVNDFQKGDIAEGYSVSREKKESFPLTVTSAQKNPTAFYLCASAPGTTRYNEQFFGPGTRLTVL.